This TCR beta chain was documented in a study of OX40 agonist ivuxolimab in advanced cancers. Study-level information: Ivuxolimab is an agonistic anti-OX40 (CD134) antibody, and patients were treated with it. General observations from the study: At doses 0.1 to 3.0 mg/kg, CD4+ and CD8+ clones expanded.

The investigators sampled blood at baseline, at cycle 4 day 1, and at cycle 7 day 1. The assay was immunoSEQ multiplex PCR, and TCRdb's table has in-frame clones only and misses some. Here the sample spans around 67,000 clones, more than 70% being singletons. As to this clone: Its target is not known.

This clonotype was obtained from an adult with an advanced solid tumor such as melanoma, head and neck, liver or kidney cancer. Sequenced material: CD4+ or CD8+ T cells sorted from blood, taken in a trial of the OX40 agonist ivuxolimab.

The CDR3 region is CASSEWDDTDTQYF. CDR3 coding DNA: TGTGCCAGCAGTGAATGGGACGACACAGATACGCAGTATTTT. The rearrangement links TRBV25-1 to TRBJ2-3; D possibly uses TRBD1 or TRBD2 (5 bases each). Germline V gene sequence: CDR1 MGHDK, CDR2 SYGVNS. The V end lost 1 base, the J end lost 2 bases, and 7 bases lay between the germline ends. CDR3 length equals 14 residues.